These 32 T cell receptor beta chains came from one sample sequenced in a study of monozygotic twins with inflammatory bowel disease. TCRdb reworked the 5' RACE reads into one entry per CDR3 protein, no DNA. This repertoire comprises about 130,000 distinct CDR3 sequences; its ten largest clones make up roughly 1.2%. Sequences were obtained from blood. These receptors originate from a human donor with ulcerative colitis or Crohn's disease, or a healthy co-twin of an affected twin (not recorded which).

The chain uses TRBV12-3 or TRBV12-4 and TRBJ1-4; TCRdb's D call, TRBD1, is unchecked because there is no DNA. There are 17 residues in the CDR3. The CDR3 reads CASSHYRGGATNEKLFF.

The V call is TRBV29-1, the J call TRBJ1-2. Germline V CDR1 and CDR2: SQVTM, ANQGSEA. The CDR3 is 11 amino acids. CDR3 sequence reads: CSVAIMGGYTF.

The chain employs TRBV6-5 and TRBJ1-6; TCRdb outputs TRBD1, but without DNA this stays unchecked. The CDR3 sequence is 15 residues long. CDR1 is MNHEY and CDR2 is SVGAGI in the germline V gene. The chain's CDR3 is CASSYSDRGPQTLHF.

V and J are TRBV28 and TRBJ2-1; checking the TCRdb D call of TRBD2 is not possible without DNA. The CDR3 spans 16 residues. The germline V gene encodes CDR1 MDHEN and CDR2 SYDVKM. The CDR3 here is CASSPWGSGRNRVQFF.

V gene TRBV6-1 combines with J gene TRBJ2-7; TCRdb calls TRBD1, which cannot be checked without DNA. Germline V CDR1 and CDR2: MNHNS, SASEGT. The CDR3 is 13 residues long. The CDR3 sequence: CASSGQPTFEQYF.

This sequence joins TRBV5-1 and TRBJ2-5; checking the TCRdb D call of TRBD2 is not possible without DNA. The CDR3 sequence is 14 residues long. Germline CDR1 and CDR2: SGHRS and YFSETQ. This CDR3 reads CASSVLAGAETQYF. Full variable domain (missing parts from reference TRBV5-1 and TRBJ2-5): KAGVTQTPRYLIKTRGQQVTLSCSPISGHRSVSWYQQTPGQGLQFLFEYFSETQRNKGNFPGRFSGRQFSNSRSEMNVSTLELGDSALYLCASSVLAGAETQYFGPGTRLLVL.

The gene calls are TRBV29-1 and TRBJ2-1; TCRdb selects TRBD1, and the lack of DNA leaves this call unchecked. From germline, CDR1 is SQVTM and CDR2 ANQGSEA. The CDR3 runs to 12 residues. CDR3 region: CSGGQPYNEQFF.

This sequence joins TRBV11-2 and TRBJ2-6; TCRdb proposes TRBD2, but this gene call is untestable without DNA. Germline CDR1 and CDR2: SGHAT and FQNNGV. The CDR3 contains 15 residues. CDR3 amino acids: CASSRTRAGANVLTF.

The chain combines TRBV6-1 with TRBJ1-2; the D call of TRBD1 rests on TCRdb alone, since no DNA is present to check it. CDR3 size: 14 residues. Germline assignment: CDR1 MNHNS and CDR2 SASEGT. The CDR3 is CASRPQGKGYGYTF.

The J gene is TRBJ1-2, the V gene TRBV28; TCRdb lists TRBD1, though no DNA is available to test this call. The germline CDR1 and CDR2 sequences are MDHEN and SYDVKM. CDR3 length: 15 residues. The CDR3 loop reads CASCSQQGFNYGYTF.

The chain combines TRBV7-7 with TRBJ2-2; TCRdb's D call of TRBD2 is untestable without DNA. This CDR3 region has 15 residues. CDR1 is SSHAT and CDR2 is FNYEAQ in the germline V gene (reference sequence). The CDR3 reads CASSLVEGKAGELFF.

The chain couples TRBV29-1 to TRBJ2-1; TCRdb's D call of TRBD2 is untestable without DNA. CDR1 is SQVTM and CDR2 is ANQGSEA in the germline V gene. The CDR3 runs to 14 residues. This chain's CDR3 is CSVLPGLAGGEQFF.

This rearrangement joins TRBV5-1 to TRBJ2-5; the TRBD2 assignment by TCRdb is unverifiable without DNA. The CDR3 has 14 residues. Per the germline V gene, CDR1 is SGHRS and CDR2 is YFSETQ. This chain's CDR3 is CASKIESGGETQYF. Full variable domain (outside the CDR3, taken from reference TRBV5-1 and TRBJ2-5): KAGVTQTPRYLIKTRGQQVTLSCSPISGHRSVSWYQQTPGQGLQFLFEYFSETQRNKGNFPGRFSGRQFSNSRSEMNVSTLELGDSALYLCASKIESGGETQYFGPGTRLLVL.

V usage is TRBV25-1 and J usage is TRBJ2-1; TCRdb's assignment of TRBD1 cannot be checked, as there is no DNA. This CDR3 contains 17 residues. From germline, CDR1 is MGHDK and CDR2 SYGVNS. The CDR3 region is CASSEIAGAGDYNEQFF. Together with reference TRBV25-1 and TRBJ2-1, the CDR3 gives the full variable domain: EADIYQTPRYLVIGTGKKITLECSQTMGHDKMYWYQQDPGMELHLIHYSYGVNSTEKGDLSSESTVSRIRTEHFPLTLESARPSHTSQYLCASSEIAGAGDYNEQFFGPGTRLTVL.

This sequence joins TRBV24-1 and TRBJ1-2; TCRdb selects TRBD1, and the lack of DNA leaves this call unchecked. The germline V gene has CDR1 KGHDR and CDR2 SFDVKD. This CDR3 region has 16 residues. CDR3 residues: CATSDTGTGVGYGYTF.

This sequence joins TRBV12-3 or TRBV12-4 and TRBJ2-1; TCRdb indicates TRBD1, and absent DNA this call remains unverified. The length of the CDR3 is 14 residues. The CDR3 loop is CASRPRGTYNEQFF.

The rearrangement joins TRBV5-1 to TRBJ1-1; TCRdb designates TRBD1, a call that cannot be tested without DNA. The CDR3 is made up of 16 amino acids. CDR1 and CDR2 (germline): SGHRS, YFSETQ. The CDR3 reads CASSLIPGQMNTEAFF.

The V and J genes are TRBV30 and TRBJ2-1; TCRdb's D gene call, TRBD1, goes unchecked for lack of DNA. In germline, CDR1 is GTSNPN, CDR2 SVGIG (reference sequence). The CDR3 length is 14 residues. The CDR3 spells CASSLDRAYNEQFF.

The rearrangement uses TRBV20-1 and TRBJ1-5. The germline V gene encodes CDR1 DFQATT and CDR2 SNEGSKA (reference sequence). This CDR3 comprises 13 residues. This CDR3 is CSAALDLGQPQHF.

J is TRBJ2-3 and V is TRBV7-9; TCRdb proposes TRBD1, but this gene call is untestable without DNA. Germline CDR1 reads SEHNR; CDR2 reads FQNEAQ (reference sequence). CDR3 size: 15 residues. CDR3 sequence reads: CASSFRVASTDTQYF.

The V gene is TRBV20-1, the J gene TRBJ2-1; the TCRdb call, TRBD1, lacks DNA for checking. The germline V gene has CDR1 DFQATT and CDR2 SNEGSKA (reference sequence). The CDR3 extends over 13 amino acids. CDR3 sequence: CSAGDRGFNEQFF.

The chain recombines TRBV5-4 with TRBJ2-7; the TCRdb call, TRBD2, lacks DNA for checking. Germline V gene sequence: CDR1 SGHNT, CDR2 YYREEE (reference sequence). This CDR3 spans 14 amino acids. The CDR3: CASSLGLAIGEQYF.

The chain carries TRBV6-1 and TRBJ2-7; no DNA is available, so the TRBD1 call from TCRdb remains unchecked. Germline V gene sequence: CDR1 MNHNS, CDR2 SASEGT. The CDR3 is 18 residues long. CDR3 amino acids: CASAYSTIWTGNSYEQYF.

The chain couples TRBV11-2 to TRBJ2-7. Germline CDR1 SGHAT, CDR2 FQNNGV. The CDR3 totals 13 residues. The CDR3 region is CASSSFRSYEQYF.

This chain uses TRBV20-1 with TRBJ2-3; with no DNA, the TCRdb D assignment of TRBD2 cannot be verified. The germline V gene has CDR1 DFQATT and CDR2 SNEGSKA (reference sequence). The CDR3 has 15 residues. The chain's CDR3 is CSAPSGRFSTDTQYF.

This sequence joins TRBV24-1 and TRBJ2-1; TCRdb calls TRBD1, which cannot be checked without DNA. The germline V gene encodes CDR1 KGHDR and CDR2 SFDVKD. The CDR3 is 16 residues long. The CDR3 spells CATSDFRQGSHNEQFF.

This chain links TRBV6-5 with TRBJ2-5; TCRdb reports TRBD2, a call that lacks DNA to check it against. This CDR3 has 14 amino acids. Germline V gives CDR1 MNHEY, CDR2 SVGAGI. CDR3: CASSYSGRRETQYF.

Here the CDR3 reads CASSPEGLAVQETQYF. The V call is TRBV12-3 or TRBV12-4, the J call TRBJ2-5; TCRdb's assignment of TRBD2 cannot be checked, as there is no DNA. The CDR3 sequence is 16 residues long.

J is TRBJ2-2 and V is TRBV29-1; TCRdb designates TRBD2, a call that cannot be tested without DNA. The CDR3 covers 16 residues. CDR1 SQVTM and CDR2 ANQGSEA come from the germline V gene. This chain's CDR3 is CSVELAGEANTGELFF.

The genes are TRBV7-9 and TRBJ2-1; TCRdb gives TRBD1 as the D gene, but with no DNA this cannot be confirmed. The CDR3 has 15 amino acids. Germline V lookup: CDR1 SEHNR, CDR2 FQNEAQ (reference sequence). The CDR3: CASSSGRNSYNEQFF. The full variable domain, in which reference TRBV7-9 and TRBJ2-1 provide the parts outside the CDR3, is DTGVSQNPRHKITKRGQNVTFRCDPISEHNRLYWYRQTLGQGPEFLTYFQNEAQLEKSRLLSDRFSAERPKGSFSTLEIQRTEQGDSAMYLCASSSGRNSYNEQFFGPGTRLTVL.

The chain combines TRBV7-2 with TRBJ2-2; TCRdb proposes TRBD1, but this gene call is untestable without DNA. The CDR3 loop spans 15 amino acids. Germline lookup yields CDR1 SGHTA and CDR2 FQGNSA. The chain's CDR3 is CASSPFGGGTGELFF.

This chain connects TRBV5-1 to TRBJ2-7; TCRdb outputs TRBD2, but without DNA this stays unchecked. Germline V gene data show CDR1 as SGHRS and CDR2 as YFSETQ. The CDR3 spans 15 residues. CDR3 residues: CASSWSAGGSYEQYF.